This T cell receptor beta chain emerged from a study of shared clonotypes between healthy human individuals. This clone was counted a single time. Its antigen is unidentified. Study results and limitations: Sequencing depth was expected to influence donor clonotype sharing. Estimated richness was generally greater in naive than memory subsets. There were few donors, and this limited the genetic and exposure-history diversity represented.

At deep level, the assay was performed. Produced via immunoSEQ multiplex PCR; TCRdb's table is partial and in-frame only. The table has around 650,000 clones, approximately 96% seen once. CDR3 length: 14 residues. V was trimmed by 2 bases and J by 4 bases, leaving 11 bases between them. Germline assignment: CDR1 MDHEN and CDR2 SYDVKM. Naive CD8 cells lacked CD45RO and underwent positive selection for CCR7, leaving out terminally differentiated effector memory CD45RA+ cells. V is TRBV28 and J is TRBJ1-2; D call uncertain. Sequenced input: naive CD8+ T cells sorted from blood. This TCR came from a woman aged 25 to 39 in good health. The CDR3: CASSLTADLYGYTF. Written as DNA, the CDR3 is TGTGCCAGCAGTTTAACGGCAGACCTCTATGGCTACACCTTC.